The 20 T cell receptor beta chains listed next were all sequenced from one sample in a study of cytomegalovirus exposure and HLA in healthy donors. The assay was immunoSEQ multiplex PCR, and TCRdb's table has in-frame clones only and misses some. The repertoire consists of about 220,000 clones, with approximately 88% occurring once and the leading ten covering over 11%. Sequenced material: PBMCs. These receptor sequences come from a woman under 40 in good health and CMV-seropositive.

The rearrangement links TRBV14 to TRBJ2-7; D tentatively reads TRBD1 or TRBD2 (6 bases each). The CDR3 covers 15 residues. Looked up from germline, CDR1 is SGHDN and CDR2 is FVKESK. Trimming left V 0 bases short and J 6 bases short, with 15 bases between. CDR3 sequence (DNA): TGTGCCAGCAGCCAAGAAAGAGGGGGGCGCGGCGAGCAGTACTTC. Its translation is CASSQERGGRGEQYF.

The chain employs TRBV5-6 and TRBJ1-1; unclear D gene. The CDR3 loop spans 13 amino acids. V lost 0 bases and J 8 bases, leaving 11 bases between the germline ends. The germline V gene has CDR1 SGHDT and CDR2 YYEEEE. CDR3 bases: TGTGCCAGCAGCTTGGCCTTGCAGGTCGAAGCTTTCTTT. Translation: CASSLALQVEAFF.

The chain uses TRBV2 and TRBJ2-1; weak D call: TRBD2 (6 bases). Germline V gene data show CDR1 as SNHLY and CDR2 as FYNNEI. The CDR3 totals 11 residues. V was trimmed by 2 bases and J by 10 bases, leaving 6 bases between them. CDR3 in DNA: TGTGCCAGCAGTGAACTAGCGGAGCAGTTCTTC. It yields the protein CASSELAEQFF.

J is TRBJ1-2 and V is TRBV27, with D unclear. This CDR3 region has 12 residues. Trimming stripped 5 bases from V and 6 bases from J, with 10 bases between. Germline CDR1 and CDR2: MNHEY and SMNVEV (reference sequence). The CDR3 protein is CASSSHRDGYTF. The CDR3 nucleotides are TGTGCCAGCAGTAGTCACCGGGATGGCTACACCTTC.

The chain joins TRBV4-3 to TRBJ2-1; the D gene is possibly TRBD2 (6 bases). The CDR3 contains 14 residues. Trimming shortened V by 1 base and J by 8 bases, and 12 bases separated the two germline ends. The germline V gene has CDR1 LGHNA and CDR2 YSLEER. The CDR3: CASSQGMSGYEQFF. The CDR3, as DNA: TGCGCCAGCAGCCAAGGGATGAGCGGGTATGAGCAGTTCTTC.

The chain couples TRBV2 to TRBJ2-1; 9 bases fit TRBD2. CDR3 size: 14 residues. Unmatched junction bases numbered 6, after V lost 4 bases and J lost 8 bases. Germline CDR1 and CDR2: SNHLY and FYNNEI. The CDR3 DNA is TGTGCCAGCAGTGTCGCTAGCGGGATCGATGAGCAGTTCTTC. Protein product: CASSVASGIDEQFF.

The chain couples TRBV9 to TRBJ2-2, with 7 bases matching TRBD2. In germline, CDR1 is SGDLS, CDR2 YYNGEE. With 0 bases clipped from V and 0 bases from J, the junction kept 5 bases outside the gene matches. There are 17 residues in the CDR3. The CDR3 coding sequence is TGTGCCAGCAGCGTAGGGCCTAGCGGTGCGAACACCGGGGAGCTGTTTTTT. Its protein product is CASSVGPSGANTGELFF.

V is TRBV30 and J is TRBJ2-3; 7 nucleotides line up with TRBD2. Per the germline V gene, CDR1 is GTSNPN and CDR2 is SVGIG (reference sequence). CDR3 length: 14 amino acids. V trimming: 5 bases; J trimming: 0 bases; junction bases outside the gene matches: 5. The CDR3 bases are TGTGCCTGGCTGGGAGGGCTCAGCACAGATACGCAGTATTTT. As protein: CAWLGGLSTDTQYF.

The chain joins TRBV28 to TRBJ1-5, with a tentative D call TRBD1 (6 bases). The CDR3 is 16 amino acids. Germline assignment: CDR1 MDHEN and CDR2 SYDVKM. V was clipped by 4 bases and J by 11 bases, with 24 bases between them. CDR3 amino acids: CASSWRWRGHNPTQHF. CDR3 DNA sequence: TGTGCCAGCAGTTGGAGGTGGCGGGGGCACAATCCGACCCAGCATTTT.

The chain has TRBV28 and TRBJ1-4; TRBD1 matches 10 bases. The CDR3 extends over 16 amino acids. V lost 6 bases to trimming and J lost 2 bases; unmatched junction nucleotides: 6. Germline assignment: CDR1 MDHEN and CDR2 SYDVKM. The DNA for the CDR3 is TGTGCCAGCAGCTCCGACAGGGGGCCTACTAATGAAAAACTGTTTTTT. Protein: CASSSDRGPTNEKLFF.

This chain uses TRBV5-6 with TRBJ1-1; possibly TRBD1 for D (6 bases). V lost 0 bases, J lost 7 bases, and 10 bases lay in between. Per the germline V gene, CDR1 is SGHDT and CDR2 is YYEEEE. The CDR3 is made up of 13 amino acids. The CDR3 nucleotides read TGTGCCAGCAGCTTGGCGGGGGGCGTTGAAGCTTTCTTT. Amino acids: CASSLAGGVEAFF.

The chain joins TRBV2 to TRBJ1-1; D gene unclear. The V end was cut by 9 bases, the J end by 2 bases, with 13 bases between. From germline, CDR1 is SNHLY and CDR2 FYNNEI. The CDR3 consists of 13 residues. The CDR3 is CARARALNTEAFF. The CDR3 DNA is TGTGCCAGGGCGAGGGCCTTAAACACTGAAGCTTTCTTT.

The chain carries TRBV9 and TRBJ2-5, with 8 bases that match TRBD1. This CDR3 is 14 amino acids long. Trimming took 4 bases from V and 4 from J; bases not matched to a gene: 6. The germline V gene encodes CDR1 SGDLS and CDR2 YYNGEE. CDR3 sequence reads: CASSFGQGGETQYF. CDR3 sequence (DNA): TGTGCCAGCAGCTTCGGACAGGGAGGAGAGACCCAGTACTTC.

This chain links TRBV27 with TRBJ2-3; D call uncertain. This CDR3 contains 14 residues. In germline, CDR1 is MNHEY, CDR2 SMNVEV (reference sequence). V lost 5 bases and J 5 bases, leaving 14 bases between the germline ends. DNA for the CDR3: TGTGCCAGCAGTCCCAACCCGACGGGAGATACGCAGTATTTT. Translating gives CASSPNPTGDTQYF.

The gene calls are TRBV13 and TRBJ2-5; the D gene is possibly TRBD2 (6 bases). Looked up from germline, CDR1 is PRHDT and CDR2 is FYEKMQ (reference sequence). The ends were cut back, 5 bases at V and 3 bases at J, with 13 bases in the middle. The CDR3 is made up of 14 amino acids. CDR3 in DNA: TGTGCCAGCAGCCGGGGGACGGGAGAAGAGACCCAGTACTTC. Translated, it gives CASSRGTGEETQYF.

V gene TRBV5-4 combines with J gene TRBJ1-1; possible D gene TRBD1, 6 bases. The germline gives CDR1 SGHNT, CDR2 YYREEE (reference sequence). CDR3 length: 16 residues. The ends were cut back, 0 bases at V and 2 bases at J, with 14 bases in the middle. This CDR3 is CASSLGEAGVNTEAFF. DNA for the CDR3: TGTGCCAGCAGCTTGGGGGAGGCAGGGGTAAACACTGAAGCTTTCTTT.

This clone was detected once. The rearrangement joins TRBV5-1 to TRBJ2-7, with 8 bases that match TRBD2. V lost 0 bases to trimming and J lost 3 bases; unmatched junction nucleotides: 5. From germline, CDR1 is SGHRS and CDR2 YFSETQ. The CDR3 has 15 amino acids. The CDR3 bases are TGCGCCAGCAGCTTGGACATGGGACTAGTCTACGAGCAGTACTTC. Translated: CASSLDMGLVYEQYF.

The gene calls are TRBV11-3 and TRBJ2-1; TRBD2 might be the D (5 bases). Trimming cost V 5 bases and J 6 bases, with 14 bases left between them. This CDR3 spans 14 amino acids. From germline, CDR1 is SGHNT and CDR2 YENEEA. The CDR3 nucleotides read TGTGCCAGCAGCCCATTCCTAAGCGGCAATGAGCAGTTCTTC. This codes for CASSPFLSGNEQFF.

The rearrangement uses TRBV19 and TRBJ1-2, with TRBD1 matching over 10 bases. This CDR3 has 15 amino acids. V shed 5 bases, J shed 4 bases, and the junction held 7 bases outside the gene matches. Germline V CDR1 and CDR2: LNHDA, SQIVND (reference sequence). The CDR3 sequence: CASSRQGASTYGYTF. CDR3 sequence (DNA): TGTGCCAGTAGTCGACAGGGGGCCAGCACCTATGGCTACACCTTC. Full variable domain (outside the CDR3, taken from reference TRBV19 and TRBJ1-2): DGGITQSPKYLFRKEGQNVTLSCEQNLNHDAMYWYRQDPGQGLRLIYYSQIVNDFQKGDIAEGYSVSREKKESFPLTVTSAQKNPTAFYLCASSRQGASTYGYTFGSGTRLTVV.

The rearrangement joins TRBV29-1 to TRBJ1-2; 8 nucleotides match TRBD1. CDR1 SQVTM and CDR2 ANQGSEA come from the germline V gene. The CDR3 runs to 16 residues. V shed 1 base, J shed 5 bases, and the junction held 12 bases outside the gene matches. The CDR3 nucleotides read TGCAGCGTTGAAGGGATTCGTCAGGGGGCGCGGTATGGCTACACCTTC. It translates to CSVEGIRQGARYGYTF.